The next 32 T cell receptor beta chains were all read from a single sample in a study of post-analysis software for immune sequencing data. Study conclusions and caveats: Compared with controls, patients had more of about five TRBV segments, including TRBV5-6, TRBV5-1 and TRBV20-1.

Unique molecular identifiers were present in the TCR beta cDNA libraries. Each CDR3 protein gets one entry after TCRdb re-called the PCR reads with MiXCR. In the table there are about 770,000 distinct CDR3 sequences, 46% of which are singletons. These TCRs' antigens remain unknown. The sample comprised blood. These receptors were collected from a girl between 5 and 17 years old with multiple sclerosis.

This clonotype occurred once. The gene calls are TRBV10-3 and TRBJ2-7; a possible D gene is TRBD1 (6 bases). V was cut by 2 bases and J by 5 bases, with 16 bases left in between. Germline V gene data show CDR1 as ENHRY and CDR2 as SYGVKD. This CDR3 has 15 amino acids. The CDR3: CAISENPGQSHEQYF. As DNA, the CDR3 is TGTGCCATCAGTGAGAATCCGGGACAATCTCACGAGCAGTACTTC.

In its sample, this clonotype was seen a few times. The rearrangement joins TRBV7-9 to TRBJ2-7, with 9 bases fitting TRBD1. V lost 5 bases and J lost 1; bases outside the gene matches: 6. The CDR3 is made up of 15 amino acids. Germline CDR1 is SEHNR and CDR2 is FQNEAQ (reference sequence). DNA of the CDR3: TGTGCCAGCAGCATTGGACAGGGGTTTTCCTACGAGCAGTACTTC. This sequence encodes CASSIGQGFSYEQYF.

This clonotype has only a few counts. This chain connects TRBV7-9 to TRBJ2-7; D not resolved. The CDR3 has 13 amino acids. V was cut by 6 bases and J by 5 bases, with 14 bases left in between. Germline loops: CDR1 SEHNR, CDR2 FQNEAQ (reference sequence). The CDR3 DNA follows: TGTGCCAGCAGTTTTTTTCCCTTCGACGAGCAGTACTTC. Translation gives CASSFFPFDEQYF.

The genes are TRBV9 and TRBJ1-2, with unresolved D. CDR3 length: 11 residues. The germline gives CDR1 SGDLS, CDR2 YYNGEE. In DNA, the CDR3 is TGTGGGTCAGGAGATGTCTATGGCTACACCTTC. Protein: CGSGDVYGYTF.

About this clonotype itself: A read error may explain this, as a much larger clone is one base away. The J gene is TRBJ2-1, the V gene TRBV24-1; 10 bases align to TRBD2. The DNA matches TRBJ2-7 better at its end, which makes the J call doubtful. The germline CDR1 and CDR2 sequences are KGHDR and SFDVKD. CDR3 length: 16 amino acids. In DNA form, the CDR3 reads TGTGCCACCAGTACTAGCGGGGCGAGCTCCTACAATGAGCAGTACTTC. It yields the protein CATSTSGASSYNEQYF.

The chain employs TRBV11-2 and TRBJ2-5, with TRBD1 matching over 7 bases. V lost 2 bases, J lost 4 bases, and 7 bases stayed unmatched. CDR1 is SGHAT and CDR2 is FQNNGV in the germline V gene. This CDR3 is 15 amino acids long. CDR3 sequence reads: CASSLSRQGRETQYF. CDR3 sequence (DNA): TGTGCCAGCAGCTTATCGAGACAGGGTCGAGAGACCCAGTACTTC.

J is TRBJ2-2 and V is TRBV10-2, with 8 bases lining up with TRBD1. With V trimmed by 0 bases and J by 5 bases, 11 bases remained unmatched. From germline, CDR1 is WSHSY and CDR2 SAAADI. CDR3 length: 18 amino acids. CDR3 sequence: CASSESKLSRGHTGELFF. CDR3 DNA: TGCGCCAGCAGTGAGTCAAAATTGAGCAGGGGGCATACCGGGGAGCTGTTTTTT.

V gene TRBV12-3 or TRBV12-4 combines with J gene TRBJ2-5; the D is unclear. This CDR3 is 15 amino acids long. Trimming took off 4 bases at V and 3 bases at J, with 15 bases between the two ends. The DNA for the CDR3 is TGTGCCAGCAGTTCCGGTCGGCTGCAAAAAGAGACCCAGTACTTC. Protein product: CASSSGRLQKETQYF.

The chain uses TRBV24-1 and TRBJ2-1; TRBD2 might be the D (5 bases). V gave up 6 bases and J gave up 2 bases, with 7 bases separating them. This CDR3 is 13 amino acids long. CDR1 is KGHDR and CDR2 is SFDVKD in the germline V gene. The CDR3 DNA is TGTGCCACCAGTACTAGTACCTACAATGAGCAGTTCTTC. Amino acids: CATSTSTYNEQFF.

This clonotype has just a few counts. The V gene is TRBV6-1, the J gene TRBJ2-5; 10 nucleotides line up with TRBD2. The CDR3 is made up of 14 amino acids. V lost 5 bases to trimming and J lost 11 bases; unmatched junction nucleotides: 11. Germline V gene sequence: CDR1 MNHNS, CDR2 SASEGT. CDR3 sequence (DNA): TGTGCCAGCAGTCCGGGACTAGCGAGAGAGAAGCAGTACTTC. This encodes CASSPGLAREKQYF.

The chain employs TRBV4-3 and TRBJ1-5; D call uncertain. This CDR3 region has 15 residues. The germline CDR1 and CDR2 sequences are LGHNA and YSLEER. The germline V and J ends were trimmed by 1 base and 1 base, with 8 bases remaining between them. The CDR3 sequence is CASSQGLKSNQPQHF. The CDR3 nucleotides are TGCGCCAGCAGCCAAGGACTGAAGAGCAATCAGCCCCAGCATTTT.

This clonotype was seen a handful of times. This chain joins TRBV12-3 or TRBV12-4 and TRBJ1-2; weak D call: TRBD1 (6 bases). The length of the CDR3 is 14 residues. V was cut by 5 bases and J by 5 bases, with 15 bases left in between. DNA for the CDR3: TGTGCCAGCAGTCCGCCCCTTACAGGGTATGGCTACACCTTC. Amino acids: CASSPPLTGYGYTF.

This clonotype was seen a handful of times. The CDR3: CASNLAGQEEQFF. The CDR3 DNA reads as TGTGCCAGCAATCTAGCGGGACAAGAGGAGCAGTTCTTC. This rearrangement joins TRBV6-6 to TRBJ2-1; 9 nucleotides align to TRBD2. J lost 10 bases, V lost 7 bases, and 8 bases had no gene match. CDR1 is MNHNY and CDR2 is SVGAGI in the germline V gene (reference sequence). The CDR3 is 13 residues long.

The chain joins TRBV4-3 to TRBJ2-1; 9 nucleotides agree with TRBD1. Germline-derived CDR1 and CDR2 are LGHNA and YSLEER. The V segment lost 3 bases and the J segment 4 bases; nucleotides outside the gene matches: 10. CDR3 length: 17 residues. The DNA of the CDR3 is TGCGCCAGCAGCCAGGGGGGACAGGGCTCTCTTTACAATGAGCAGTTCTTC. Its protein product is CASSQGGQGSLYNEQFF.

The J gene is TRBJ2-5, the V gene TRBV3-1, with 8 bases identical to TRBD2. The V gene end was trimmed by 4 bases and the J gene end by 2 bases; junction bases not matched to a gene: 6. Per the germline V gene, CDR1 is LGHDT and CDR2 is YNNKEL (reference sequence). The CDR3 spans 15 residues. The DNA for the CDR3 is TGTGCCAGCAGCCCCAACTTAGCGGGACAAGAGACCCAGTACTTC. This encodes CASSPNLAGQETQYF.

The CDR3 nucleotides are TGTGCCAGCAGTTGGTCGGGAGGAACAGATACGCAGTATTTT. It translates to CASSWSGGTDTQYF. V gene TRBV2 combines with J gene TRBJ2-3, with 7 bases that match TRBD2. The V segment lost 5 bases and the J segment 3 bases; nucleotides outside the gene matches: 5. The germline gives CDR1 SNHLY, CDR2 FYNNEI. The CDR3 contains 14 residues.

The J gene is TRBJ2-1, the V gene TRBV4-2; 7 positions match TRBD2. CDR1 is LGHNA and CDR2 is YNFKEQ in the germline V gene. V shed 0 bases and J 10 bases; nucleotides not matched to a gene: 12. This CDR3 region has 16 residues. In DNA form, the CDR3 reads TGTGCCAGCAGCCAAGACGTGCTAGCGGCCGCCTACGAGCAGTTCTTC. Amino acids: CASSQDVLAAAYEQFF.

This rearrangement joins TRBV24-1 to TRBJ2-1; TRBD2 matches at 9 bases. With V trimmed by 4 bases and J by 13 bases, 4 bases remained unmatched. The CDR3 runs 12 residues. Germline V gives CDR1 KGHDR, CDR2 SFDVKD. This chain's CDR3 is CATSDPGLAQFF. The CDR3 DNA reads TGTGCCACCAGTGACCCGGGACTAGCACAGTTCTTC.

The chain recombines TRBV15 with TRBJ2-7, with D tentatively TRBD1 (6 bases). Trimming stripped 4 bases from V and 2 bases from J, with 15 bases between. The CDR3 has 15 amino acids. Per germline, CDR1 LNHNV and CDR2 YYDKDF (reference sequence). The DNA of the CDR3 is TGTGCCACCAGCAACCGACAGGCTCCAACCTACGAGCAGTACTTC. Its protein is CATSNRQAPTYEQYF.

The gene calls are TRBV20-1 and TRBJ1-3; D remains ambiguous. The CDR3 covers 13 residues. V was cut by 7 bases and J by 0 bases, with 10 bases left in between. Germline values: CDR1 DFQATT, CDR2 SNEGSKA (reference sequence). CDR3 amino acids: CSVGGISGNTIYF. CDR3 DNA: TGCAGTGTGGGCGGAATCTCTGGAAACACCATATATTTT.

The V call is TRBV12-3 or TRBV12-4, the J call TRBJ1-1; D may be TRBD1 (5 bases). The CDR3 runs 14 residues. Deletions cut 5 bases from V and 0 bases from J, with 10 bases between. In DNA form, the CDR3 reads TGTGCCAGCAGTGGGACCGGTATGAACACTGAAGCTTTCTTT. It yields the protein CASSGTGMNTEAFF.

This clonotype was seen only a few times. The CDR3 DNA is TGTGCCAGCAGAGTCCGGGACAGCTCCTACGAGCAGTACTTC. Its protein is CASRVRDSSYEQYF. The rearrangement uses TRBV6-2 or TRBV6-3 and TRBJ2-7, with 7 bases aligning to TRBD1. Per the germline V gene, CDR1 is MNHEY and CDR2 is SVGEGT. Trimming cost V 6 bases and J 0 bases; bases outside gene matches: 5. The CDR3 runs to 14 residues.

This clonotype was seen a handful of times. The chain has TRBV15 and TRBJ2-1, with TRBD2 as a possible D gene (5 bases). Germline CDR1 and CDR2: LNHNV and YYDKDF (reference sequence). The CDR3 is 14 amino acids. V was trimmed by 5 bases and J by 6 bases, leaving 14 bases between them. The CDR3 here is CATSYRGTGNEQFF. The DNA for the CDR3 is TGTGCCACCAGCTACCGGGGAACCGGCAATGAGCAGTTCTTC.

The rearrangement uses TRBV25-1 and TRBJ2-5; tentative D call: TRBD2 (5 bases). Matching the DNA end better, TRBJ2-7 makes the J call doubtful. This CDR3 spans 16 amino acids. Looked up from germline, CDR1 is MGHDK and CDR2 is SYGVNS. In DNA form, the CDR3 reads TGTGCCAGCAGTGAATATACGGGAACGTTCGGAAACGAGCAGTACTTC. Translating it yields CASSEYTGTFGNEQYF.

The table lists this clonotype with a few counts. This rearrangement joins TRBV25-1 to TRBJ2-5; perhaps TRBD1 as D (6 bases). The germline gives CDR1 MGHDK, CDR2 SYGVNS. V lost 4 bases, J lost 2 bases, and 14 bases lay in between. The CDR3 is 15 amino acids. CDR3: CASSGLLGAQETQYF. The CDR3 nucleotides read TGTGCCAGCAGTGGACTCCTGGGGGCACAAGAGACCCAGTACTTC.

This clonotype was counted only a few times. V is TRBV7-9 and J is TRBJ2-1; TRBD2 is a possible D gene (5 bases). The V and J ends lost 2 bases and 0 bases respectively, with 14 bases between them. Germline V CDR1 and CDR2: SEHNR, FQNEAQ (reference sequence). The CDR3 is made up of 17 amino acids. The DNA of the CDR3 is TGTGCCAGCAGCTTACAAGCGACTATGTTCTCCTACAATGAGCAGTTCTTC. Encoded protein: CASSLQATMFSYNEQFF.

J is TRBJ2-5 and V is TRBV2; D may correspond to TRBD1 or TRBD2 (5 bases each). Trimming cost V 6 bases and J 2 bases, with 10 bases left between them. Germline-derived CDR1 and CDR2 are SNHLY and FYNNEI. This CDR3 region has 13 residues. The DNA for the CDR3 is TGTGCCAGCAGGGGACGGACACAAGAGACCCAGTACTTC. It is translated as CASRGRTQETQYF.

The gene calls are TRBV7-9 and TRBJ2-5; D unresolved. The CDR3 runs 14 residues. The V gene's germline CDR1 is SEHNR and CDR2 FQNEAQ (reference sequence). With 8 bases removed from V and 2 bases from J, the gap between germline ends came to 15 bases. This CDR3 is CASGEGGKQETQYF. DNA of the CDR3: TGTGCCAGCGGTGAAGGTGGAAAACAAGAGACCCAGTACTTC.

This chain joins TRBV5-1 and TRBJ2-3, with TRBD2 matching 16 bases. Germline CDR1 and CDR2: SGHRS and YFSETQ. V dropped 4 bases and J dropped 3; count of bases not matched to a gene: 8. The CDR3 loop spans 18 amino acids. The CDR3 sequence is CASSKGTSGRAKTDTQYF. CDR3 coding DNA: TGCGCCAGCAGCAAAGGGACTAGCGGGAGGGCCAAGACAGATACGCAGTATTTT. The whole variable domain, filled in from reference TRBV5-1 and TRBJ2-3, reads KAGVTQTPRYLIKTRGQQVTLSCSPISGHRSVSWYQQTPGQGLQFLFEYFSETQRNKGNFPGRFSGRQFSNSRSEMNVSTLELGDSALYLCASSKGTSGRAKTDTQYFGPGTRLTVL.

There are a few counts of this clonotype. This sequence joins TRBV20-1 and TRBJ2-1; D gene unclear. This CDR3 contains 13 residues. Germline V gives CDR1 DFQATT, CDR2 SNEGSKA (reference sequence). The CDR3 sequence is CSPSIPLYNEQFF. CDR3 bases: TGCAGCCCAAGTATCCCCCTGTACAATGAGCAGTTCTTC.

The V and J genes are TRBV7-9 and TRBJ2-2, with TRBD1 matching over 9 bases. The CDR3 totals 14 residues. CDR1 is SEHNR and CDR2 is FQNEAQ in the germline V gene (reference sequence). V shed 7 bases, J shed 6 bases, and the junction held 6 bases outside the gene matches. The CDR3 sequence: CASTAQGAAGELFF. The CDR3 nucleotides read TGTGCCAGCACCGCACAGGGGGCCGCCGGGGAGCTGTTTTTT.

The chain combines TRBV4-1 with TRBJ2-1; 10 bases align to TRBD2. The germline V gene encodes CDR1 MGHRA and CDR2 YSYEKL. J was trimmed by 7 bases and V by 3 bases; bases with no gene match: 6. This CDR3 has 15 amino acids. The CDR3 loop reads CASSQAAGGPNEQFF. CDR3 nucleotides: TGCGCCAGCAGCCAGGCAGCGGGAGGGCCTAATGAGCAGTTCTTC.